Presented here are 32 T cell receptor beta chains from one specimen sequenced in a study of neoadjuvant nivolumab and ipilimumab in lung cancer. The protocol was immunoSEQ multiplex PCR, while the TCRdb copy is restricted to in-frame clones and leaves out a portion. This sample has about 25,000 clones, with 82% found just once. The specimen was tumor tissue, collected after neoadjuvant nivolumab, alone or with ipilimumab, at or shortly before surgery. These receptors all stem from an adult with non-small cell lung cancer.

The sample holds one count of this clone. CDR3 sequence: CASSEALDRGRLDGYTF. In DNA form, the CDR3 reads TGTGCCAGCAGTGAAGCGCTCGACAGGGGCAGGCTTGATGGCTACACCTTC. This chain joins TRBV6-1 and TRBJ1-2; 8 bases align to TRBD1. Germline V gives CDR1 MNHNS, CDR2 SASEGT. V was clipped by 0 bases and J by 6 bases; unmatched bases: 12. This CDR3 spans 17 amino acids.

This clone was observed a single time. The chain uses TRBV18 and TRBJ2-1; either TRBD1 or TRBD2 may fit D (5 bases each). The germline V and J ends were trimmed by 2 bases and 8 bases, with 22 bases remaining between them. The germline gives CDR1 KGHSH, CDR2 LQKENI. The CDR3 has 17 residues. The DNA of the CDR3 is TGTGCCAGCTCACCATTGTCGCGGGCCCCAGACAGAGATGAGCAGTTCTTC. The encoded protein is CASSPLSRAPDRDEQFF.

In its sample, this clone was seen a few times. This chain links TRBV4-1 with TRBJ1-2, with 7 bases that match TRBD1. There are 17 residues in the CDR3. V lost 1 base, J lost 5 bases, and 13 bases stayed unmatched. The germline V gene has CDR1 MGHRA and CDR2 YSYEKL. The CDR3 sequence: CASSQVTSDRKEYGYTF. DNA for the CDR3: TGCGCCAGCAGCCAAGTGACGTCGGACAGGAAGGAGTATGGCTACACCTTC.

The chain has TRBV7-8 and TRBJ2-2; no reliable D call. V lost 0 bases, J lost 4 bases, and 15 bases lay in between. The CDR3 has 17 amino acids. Germline CDR1 is SGHVS and CDR2 is FQNEAQ. CDR3 DNA: TGTGCCAGCAGCTTAGCGAGACCCCCTCTAGGCACCGGGGAGCTGTTTTTT. This codes for CASSLARPPLGTGELFF. The full variable domain, completed using reference TRBV7-8 and TRBJ2-2, is GAGVSQSPRYKVAKRGQDVALRCDPISGHVSLFWYQQALGQGPEFLTYFQNEAQLDKSGLPSDRFFAERPEGSVSTLKIQRTQQEDSAVYLCASSLARPPLGTGELFFGEGSRLTVL.

J is TRBJ2-1 and V is TRBV11-2; 10 positions agree with TRBD2. The V and J ends lost 0 bases and 8 bases, in that order; junction bases with no gene match: 4. Germline V gene data show CDR1 as SGHAT and CDR2 as FQNNGV. The CDR3 runs to 15 residues. The CDR3 protein is CASSLELAGSYEQFF. CDR3 nucleotide sequence: TGTGCCAGCAGCTTAGAACTAGCGGGAAGCTATGAGCAGTTCTTC. The entire variable domain, with the rest obtained from reference TRBV11-2 and TRBJ2-1, is as follows: EAGVAQSPRYKIIEKRQSVAFWCNPISGHATLYWYQQILGQGPKLLIQFQNNGVVDDSQLPKDRFSAERLKGVDSTLKIQPAKLEDSAVYLCASSLELAGSYEQFFGPGTRLTVL.

The chain combines TRBV18 with TRBJ2-5, with D unclear. Germline values: CDR1 KGHSH, CDR2 LQKENI. This CDR3 contains 15 residues. Trimming left V 1 base short and J 5 bases short, with 14 bases between. The CDR3 DNA reads as TGTGCCAGCTCACCACGGTTGTCGCCTGGGGAGACCCAGTACTTC. Amino acid sequence: CASSPRLSPGETQYF.

The chain joins TRBV6-1 to TRBJ1-2, with D possibly matching TRBD1 (6 bases). The CDR3 is 14 amino acids. V lost 1 base and J 6 bases, leaving 12 bases between the germline ends. Germline values: CDR1 MNHNS, CDR2 SASEGT. CDR3 region: CASSEVAGADGYTF. The CDR3 DNA reads as TGTGCCAGCAGTGAAGTGGCGGGGGCAGATGGCTACACCTTC.

The chain employs TRBV4-2 and TRBJ2-2, with TRBD2 matching over 14 bases. With 4 bases clipped from V and 5 bases from J, the junction kept 9 bases outside the gene matches. From germline, CDR1 is LGHNA and CDR2 YNFKEQ. CDR3 length: 18 residues. CDR3 coding DNA: TGTGCCAGCAGCCGCGGGGGACTAGCGGGAGATAGGACCGGGGAGCTGTTTTTT. Translation gives CASSRGGLAGDRTGELFF.

CDR3 in DNA: TGTGCCAGCAGCTCGGGGAGACAGGGACCCTCGGGGGCCAACGTCCTGACTTTC. This codes for CASSSGRQGPSGANVLTF. The J gene is TRBJ2-6, the V gene TRBV5-4, with 7 bases matching TRBD1. CDR1 and CDR2 (germline): SGHNT, YYREEE (reference sequence). After removal of 3 bases from V and 4 bases from J, the junction contained 13 bases not matched to a gene. This CDR3 has 18 amino acids.

The V call is TRBV11-2, the J call TRBJ2-1, with D unresolved. The CDR3 length is 14 residues. With 0 bases removed from V and 2 bases from J, the gap between germline ends came to 5 bases. Germline-derived CDR1 and CDR2 are SGHAT and FQNNGV. The CDR3 region is CASSLDITYNEQFF. In nucleotides, the CDR3 is TGTGCCAGCAGCTTAGACATAACCTACAATGAGCAGTTCTTC. Complete variable domain (other parts from reference TRBV11-2 and TRBJ2-1): EAGVAQSPRYKIIEKRQSVAFWCNPISGHATLYWYQQILGQGPKLLIQFQNNGVVDDSQLPKDRFSAERLKGVDSTLKIQPAKLEDSAVYLCASSLDITYNEQFFGPGTRLTVL.

The genes are TRBV7-2 and TRBJ2-1; 10 nucleotides align to TRBD2. The CDR3 is made up of 14 amino acids. The germline gives CDR1 SGHTA, CDR2 FQGNSA. Trimming cost V 5 bases and J 8 bases; bases outside gene matches: 6. In DNA form, the CDR3 reads TGTGCCAGCAGCCAAAGCGGGAGGGCTGATGAGCAGTTCTTC. As protein: CASSQSGRADEQFF.

The chain has TRBV19 and TRBJ2-1; D is unresolved. In germline, CDR1 is LNHDA, CDR2 SQIVND (reference sequence). This CDR3 comprises 15 residues. Trimming removed 1 base at V and 3 bases at J, with 10 bases between. The CDR3 DNA sequence: TGTGCCAGTAGTATAGTCGGACGCAGCTACAATGAGCAGTTCTTC. This sequence encodes CASSIVGRSYNEQFF.

The J gene is TRBJ2-5, the V gene TRBV2; tentatively, D is TRBD1 or TRBD2 (5 bases each). The CDR3 is 11 amino acids. Germline V gene lookup returns CDR1 SNHLY and CDR2 FYNNEI. V was clipped by 4 bases and J by 5 bases, with 5 bases between them. DNA of the CDR3: TGTGCCAGCAGTGGGGGGGAGACCCAGTACTTC. This gives the protein CASSGGETQYF. The full variable domain, rest sourced from reference TRBV2 and TRBJ2-5, is EPEVTQTPSHQVTQMGQEVILRCVPISNHLYFYWYRQILGQKVEFLVSFYNNEISEKSEIFDDQFSVERPDGSNFTLKIRSTKLEDSAMYFCASSGGETQYFGPGTRLLVL.

The table lists this clone with a count of one. The V and J genes are TRBV11-2 and TRBJ2-7, with 10 positions matching TRBD2. Germline assignment: CDR1 SGHAT and CDR2 FQNNGV. Trimming at V came to 5 bases and at J to 5 bases, leaving 9 bases not matched to a gene. There are 15 residues in the CDR3. CDR3 sequence: CASSKPSGSAHEQYF. CDR3 DNA: TGTGCCAGCAGCAAACCTAGCGGGAGCGCCCACGAGCAGTACTTC.

The V call is TRBV29-1, the J call TRBJ1-1; 8 bases agree with TRBD1. The CDR3 has 16 residues. V lost 4 bases and J lost 4; bases outside the gene matches: 14. The germline V gene encodes CDR1 SQVTM and CDR2 ANQGSEA. CDR3 loop: CSVVYRGYEAGTEAFF. The CDR3 DNA sequence: TGCAGCGTTGTATACAGGGGGTATGAGGCGGGCACTGAAGCTTTCTTT.

This clone was counted a single time. The J gene is TRBJ1-5, the V gene TRBV30, with TRBD1 identical over 8 bases. With 0 bases clipped from V and 3 bases from J, the junction kept 7 bases outside the gene matches. From germline, CDR1 is GTSNPN and CDR2 SVGIG (reference sequence). CDR3 length equals 16 residues. The CDR3 spells CAWSVVRGLNNQPQHF. In nucleotides, the CDR3 is TGTGCCTGGAGTGTCGTCAGGGGGCTCAACAATCAGCCCCAGCATTTT.

V usage is TRBV5-1 and J usage is TRBJ2-5; D ambiguous. Germline CDR1 is SGHRS and CDR2 is YFSETQ. Trimming removed 1 base from V and 5 bases from J, with 18 bases in between. The CDR3 is 16 residues long. The CDR3 loop is CASSLFSGGIRETQYF. The CDR3 DNA reads TGCGCCAGCAGCTTGTTCTCCGGTGGAATTCGGGAGACCCAGTACTTC. Together with reference TRBV5-1 and TRBJ2-5, the CDR3 gives the full variable domain: KAGVTQTPRYLIKTRGQQVTLSCSPISGHRSVSWYQQTPGQGLQFLFEYFSETQRNKGNFPGRFSGRQFSNSRSEMNVSTLELGDSALYLCASSLFSGGIRETQYFGPGTRLLVL.

This clone was counted between two and nine times. The chain recombines TRBV6-1 with TRBJ1-5; 7 nucleotides match TRBD1. V was pared by 8 bases and J by 5 bases, with 12 bases of the junction left unmatched. The CDR3 runs 15 residues. The germline V gene has CDR1 MNHNS and CDR2 SASEGT. The CDR3 sequence is CASATGRFGDQPQHF. In nucleotides, the CDR3 is TGTGCCAGCGCGACAGGGAGGTTTGGCGATCAGCCCCAGCATTTT.

The V gene is TRBV5-1, the J gene TRBJ2-1, with D tentatively TRBD1 (6 bases). This CDR3 region has 15 residues. The V and J ends lost 0 bases and 6 bases respectively, with 13 bases between them. Germline V gives CDR1 SGHRS, CDR2 YFSETQ. The CDR3 region is CASSLARGRINEQFF. For the CDR3, the DNA is TGCGCCAGCAGCTTGGCCAGGGGACGGATCAATGAGCAGTTCTTC. Full variable domain (missing parts from reference TRBV5-1 and TRBJ2-1): KAGVTQTPRYLIKTRGQQVTLSCSPISGHRSVSWYQQTPGQGLQFLFEYFSETQRNKGNFPGRFSGRQFSNSRSEMNVSTLELGDSALYLCASSLARGRINEQFFGPGTRLTVL.

This chain joins TRBV30 and TRBJ2-2, with D unresolved. The CDR3 is made up of 12 amino acids. V lost 5 bases and J lost 1, with 5 bases in between. In germline, CDR1 is GTSNPN, CDR2 SVGIG (reference sequence). Written as DNA, the CDR3 is TGTGCCTGGTCCGGGAACACCGGGGAGCTGTTTTTT. It is translated as CAWSGNTGELFF.

CDR3 nucleotide sequence: TGTGCCAGTAGACTAGTCAATGAGCAGTTCTTC. Translating gives CASRLVNEQFF. The chain uses TRBV19 and TRBJ2-1; a weak D match, TRBD2 (5 bases). Trimming cost V 6 bases and J 6 bases, with 6 bases left between them. The CDR3 runs 11 residues. CDR1 and CDR2 (germline): LNHDA, SQIVND (reference sequence).

The genes are TRBV9 and TRBJ1-1; no definite D call. Germline V gene data show CDR1 as SGDLS and CDR2 as YYNGEE. CDR3 length equals 15 residues. V shed 0 bases and J shed 0 bases, with 9 bases lying between them. The CDR3 spells CASSVVVGMNTEAFF. CDR3 sequence (DNA): TGTGCCAGCAGCGTAGTAGTGGGGATGAACACTGAAGCTTTCTTT.

The chain links TRBV6-5 to TRBJ2-4; 7 bases align to TRBD1. J lost 2 bases, V lost 6 bases, and 4 bases had no gene match. From germline, CDR1 is MNHEY and CDR2 SVGAGI. The CDR3 runs to 14 residues. CDR3 sequence: CASRTGISKNIQYF. In nucleotides, the CDR3 is TGTGCCAGCAGGACAGGGATTTCCAAAAACATTCAGTACTTC.

The J gene is TRBJ2-2, the V gene TRBV18; 8 nucleotides align to TRBD2. The CDR3 length is 15 residues. Germline loops: CDR1 KGHSH, CDR2 LQKENI. The V segment lost 6 bases and the J segment 0 bases; nucleotides outside the gene matches: 3. Here the CDR3 DNA reads TGTGCCAGCTCTCGGACTAGCTCGAACACCGGGGAGCTGTTTTTT. Protein product: CASSRTSSNTGELFF.

The V and J genes are TRBV27 and TRBJ2-4, with 10 bases fitting TRBD2. J gave up 8 bases and V 2 bases, and 6 bases lay outside the gene matches. There are 15 residues in the CDR3. From germline, CDR1 is MNHEY and CDR2 SMNVEV (reference sequence). CDR3 sequence (DNA): TGTGCCAGCAGTTTAGGGCTAGCGGGGGCGCACATTCAGTACTTC. This encodes CASSLGLAGAHIQYF.

The genes are TRBV5-1 and TRBJ1-2; D remains unclear. Per the germline V gene, CDR1 is SGHRS and CDR2 is YFSETQ. CDR3 length: 13 amino acids. Trimming shortened V by 7 bases and J by 1 base, and 11 bases separated the two germline ends. The CDR3 DNA follows: TGCGCCAGCGGCACAGAGAATAACTATGGCTACACCTTC. Its translation: CASGTENNYGYTF.

This rearrangement joins TRBV30 to TRBJ2-1; a possible D gene is TRBD2 (6 bases). This CDR3 is built from 13 residues. Trimming left V 4 bases short and J 7 bases short, with 14 bases between. The V gene's germline CDR1 is GTSNPN and CDR2 SVGIG (reference sequence). CDR3 coding DNA: TGTGCCTGGACCCCCTTTCGGGGGAATGAGCAGTTCTTC. Amino acids: CAWTPFRGNEQFF. Complete variable domain (other parts from reference TRBV30 and TRBJ2-1): SQTIHQWPATLVQPVGSPLSLECTVEGTSNPNLYWYRQAAGRGLQLLFYSVGIGQISSEVPQNLSASRPQDRQFILSSKKLLLSDSGFYLCAWTPFRGNEQFFGPGTRLTVL.

This sequence joins TRBV11-3 and TRBJ2-2, with no clear D. V dropped 3 bases and J dropped 4 bases, with 15 bases sitting between them. There are 16 residues in the CDR3. Germline V lookup: CDR1 SGHNT, CDR2 YENEEA. The CDR3 region is CASSFGTFQLTGELFF. The CDR3 nucleotides are TGTGCCAGCAGCTTTGGCACCTTCCAACTCACCGGGGAGCTGTTTTTT.

The chain combines TRBV12-5 with TRBJ2-1, with D perhaps matching TRBD1 (5 bases). From germline, CDR1 is LGHNT and CDR2 FRNRAP. V lost 4 bases and J lost 4, with 11 bases in between. This CDR3 spans 14 amino acids. CDR3 amino acids: CASGSGWSYNEQFF. The CDR3 nucleotides read TGTGCTAGTGGTTCAGGGTGGTCTTACAATGAGCAGTTCTTC. The entire variable domain, with the rest obtained from reference TRBV12-5 and TRBJ2-1, is as follows: DARVTQTPRHKVTEMGQEVTMRCQPILGHNTVFWYRQTMMQGLELLAYFRNRAPLDDSGMPKDRFSAEMPDATLATLKIQPSEPRDSAVYFCASGSGWSYNEQFFGPGTRLTVL.

V usage is TRBV11-3 and J usage is TRBJ2-7, with 9 bases matching TRBD1. The junction had 10 bases not matched to a gene; V was cut back by 5 bases and J by 5 bases. This CDR3 comprises 15 residues. Germline lookup yields CDR1 SGHNT and CDR2 YENEEA. The CDR3 loop is CASSTAGQGFHEQYF. The DNA for the CDR3 is TGTGCCAGCAGCACAGCCGGACAGGGGTTTCACGAGCAGTACTTC.

This sequence joins TRBV11-2 and TRBJ2-3; 13 bases fit TRBD2. Looked up from germline, CDR1 is SGHAT and CDR2 is FQNNGV. V was pared by 5 bases and J by 2 bases, with 7 bases of the junction left unmatched. The CDR3 loop spans 17 amino acids. The CDR3 DNA follows: TGTGCCAGCAGCCCCCGACTAGCGGGAGGTCTCACAGATACGCAGTATTTT. Residues: CASSPRLAGGLTDTQYF.

J is TRBJ2-2 and V is TRBV18, with D tentatively TRBD2 (5 bases). This CDR3 spans 13 amino acids. With 6 bases removed from V and 4 bases from J, the gap between germline ends came to 9 bases. The germline gives CDR1 KGHSH, CDR2 LQKENI. The CDR3 DNA reads TGTGCCAGCTCCTTAGAGGGCACCGGGGAGCTGTTTTTT. Protein sequence: CASSLEGTGELFF.